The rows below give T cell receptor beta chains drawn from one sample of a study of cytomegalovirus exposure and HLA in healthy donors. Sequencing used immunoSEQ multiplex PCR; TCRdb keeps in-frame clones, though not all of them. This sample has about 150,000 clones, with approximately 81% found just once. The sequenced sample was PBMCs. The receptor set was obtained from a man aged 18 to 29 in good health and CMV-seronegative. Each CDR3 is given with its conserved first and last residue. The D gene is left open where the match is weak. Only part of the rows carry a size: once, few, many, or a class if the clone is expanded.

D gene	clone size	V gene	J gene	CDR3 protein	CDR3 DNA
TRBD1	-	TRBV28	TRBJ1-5	CASSPPTGVNQPQHF	TGTGCCAGCAGTCCCCCGACAGGGGTGAATCAGCCCCAGCATTTT
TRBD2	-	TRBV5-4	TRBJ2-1	CASNLAGDRGQFF	TGTGCCAGCAACCTAGCGGGAGACCGGGGGCAGTTCTTC
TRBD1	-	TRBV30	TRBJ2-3	CARTGGADTQYF	TGTGCCCGGACAGGGGGAGCAGATACGCAGTATTTT
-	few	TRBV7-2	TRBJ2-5	CASSLRREETQYF	TGTGCCAGCAGCCTCCGGAGGGAGGAGACCCAGTACTTC
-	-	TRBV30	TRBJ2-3	CAWSSTDTQYF	TGTGCCTGGTCCTCGACAGATACGCAGTATTTT
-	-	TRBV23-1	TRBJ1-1	CASGGEGMNTEAFF	TGCGCCAGCGGGGGGGAAGGAATGAACACTGAAGCTTTCTTT
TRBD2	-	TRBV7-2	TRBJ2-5	CASSLGAGVIETQYF	TGTGCCAGCAGCTTAGGAGCGGGAGTGATAGAGACCCAGTACTTC
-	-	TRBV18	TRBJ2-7	CASSRNLLGVDYEQYF	TGTGCCAGCTCGCGAAATTTACTAGGAGTGGACTACGAGCAGTACTTC
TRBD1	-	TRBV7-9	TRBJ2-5	CASSFGQGQETQYF	TGTGCCAGCAGTTTCGGACAGGGGCAAGAGACCCAGTACTTC
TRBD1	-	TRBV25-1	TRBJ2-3	CASSDLRGSIGDTQYF	TGTGCCAGCAGTGACCTCAGGGGGAGTATAGGGGATACGCAGTATTTT
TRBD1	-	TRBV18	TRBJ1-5	CASSPGQDLRPQHF	TGTGCCAGCTCACCTGGACAGGATCTACGGCCCCAGCATTTT
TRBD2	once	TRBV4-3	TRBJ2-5	CASSQVYGGLAGKIAQYF	TGCGCCAGCAGCCAAGTTTATGGTGGGCTAGCGGGAAAAATAGCCCAGTACTTC
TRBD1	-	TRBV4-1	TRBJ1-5	CASSQVPSDRGQPQHF	TGCGCCAGCAGCCAAGTTCCCTCGGACAGGGGACAGCCCCAGCATTTT
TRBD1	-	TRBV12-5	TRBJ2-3	CASGPSGQGPDTQYF	TGTGCTAGTGGGCCATCGGGACAGGGGCCAGATACGCAGTATTTT
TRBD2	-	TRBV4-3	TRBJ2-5	CASSQSTSAKETQYF	TGCGCCAGCAGCCAATCGACTAGCGCCAAAGAGACCCAGTACTTC
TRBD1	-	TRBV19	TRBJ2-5	CASSIQGAETQYF	TGTGCCAGTAGTATCCAGGGGGCAGAGACCCAGTACTTC
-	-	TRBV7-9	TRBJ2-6	CASSSHAGSGANVLTF	TGTGCCAGCAGCAGCCATGCCGGCTCTGGGGCCAACGTCCTGACTTTC
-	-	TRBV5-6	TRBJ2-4	CASSVEGGGEAPGNIQYF	TGTGCCAGCAGCGTTGAGGGGGGGGGCGAGGCCCCCGGAAACATTCAGTACTTC
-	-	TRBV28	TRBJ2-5	CASSLARGETQYF	TGTGCCAGCAGTTTGGCCAGAGGGGAGACCCAGTACTTC
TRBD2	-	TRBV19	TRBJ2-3	CARQREVDTQYF	TGTGCCAGGCAGCGGGAGGTAGATACGCAGTATTTT
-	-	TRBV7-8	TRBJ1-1	CASSVGHQSTEAFF	TGTGCCAGCAGCGTGGGACACCAGAGCACTGAAGCTTTCTTT
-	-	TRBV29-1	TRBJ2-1	CSAVTSGYNEQFF	TGCAGCGCCGTGACAAGCGGCTACAATGAGCAGTTCTTC
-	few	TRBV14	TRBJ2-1	CASSLASPAGPRELFF	TGTGCCAGCAGCCTCGCTTCCCCCGCGGGGCCGCGTGAGCTGTTCTTC
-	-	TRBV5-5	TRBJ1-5	CASSPRGGEGNQPQHF	TGTGCCAGCAGCCCCCGGGGAGGGGAAGGGAATCAGCCCCAGCATTTT
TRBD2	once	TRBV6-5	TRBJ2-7	CASSYRGRAVDEQYF	TGTGCCAGCAGTTACCGAGGGAGGGCCGTCGACGAGCAGTACTTC
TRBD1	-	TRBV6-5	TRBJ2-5	CASSPQGIAQYF	TGTGCCAGCAGTCCACAGGGGATCGCCCAGTACTTC
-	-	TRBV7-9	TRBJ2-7	CASSLQGSSYEQYF	TGTGCCAGCAGCTTACAGGGGTCATCCTACGAGCAGTACTTC
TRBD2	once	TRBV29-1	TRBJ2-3	CSVEEGLNTDTQYF	TGCAGCGTTGAAGAGGGACTAAACACAGATACGCAGTATTTT
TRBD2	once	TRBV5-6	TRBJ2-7	CASSEGLADYEQYF	TGTGCCAGCAGCGAGGGACTAGCGGACTACGAGCAGTACTTC
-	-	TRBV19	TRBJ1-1	CASSKDSRTAFF	TGTGCCAGTAGTAAGGACAGCCGGACAGCTTTCTTT
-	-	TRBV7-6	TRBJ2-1	CASSSTGYGGSNEQFF	TGTGCCAGCAGCTCTACCGGATACGGAGGATCCAATGAGCAGTTCTTC
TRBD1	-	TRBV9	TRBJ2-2	CASNVQGVNTGELFF	TGTGCCAGCAACGTACAGGGGGTAAACACCGGGGAGCTGTTTTTT
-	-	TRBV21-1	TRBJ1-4	CASSPGPTQGAREKLFF	TGTGCCAGCAGCCCGGGGCCCACACAGGGGGCGAGGGAAAAACTGTTTTTT
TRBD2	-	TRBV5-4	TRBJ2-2	CASSWTSVGTGELFF	TGTGCCAGCAGCTGGACTAGCGTAGGCACCGGGGAGCTGTTTTTT
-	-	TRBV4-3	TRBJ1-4	CASSPPDTPGKLFF	TGCGCCAGCAGCCCCCCGGACACCCCCGGGAAACTGTTTTTT
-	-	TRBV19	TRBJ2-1	CASRMVPQERRQFF	TGTGCCAGTAGGATGGTTCCGCAGGAAAGGCGGCAGTTCTTC
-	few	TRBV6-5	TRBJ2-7	CASSRQANSYEQYF	TGTGCCAGCAGCCGACAGGCGAACTCCTACGAGCAGTACTTC